This TCR beta chain derives from a study of early T cells in non-severe SARS-CoV-2 infection (dated by TCRdb to 2020 to 2023). Background for the entire study: Because TCR sequencing was done on bulk RNA from unsorted whole blood, the alpha and beta chains could not be paired. Findings and caveats that apply to the study as a whole: VDJdb matching was skewed toward anti-spike CD8 responses, so virus-specific expansions were likely underestimated and private and CD4 specificities were missed.

This was a case-control study nested in a cohort of healthcare workers in London, UK, who had nasopharyngeal swab PCR tests and blood samples taken every week. Healthcare workers were recruited between 23 and 31 March 2020, during the week of the UK lockdown, and were followed weekly for up to about 16 weeks. The receptor library was made with 5' RACE. Reads for this sample came from a NextSeq 500. Unique molecular identifiers were attached to individual cDNA molecules in the TCR library protocol so that sequencing error and PCR bias could be corrected. TCR alpha and beta chains were both sequenced, and the abundances of alpha and beta sequences in each sample were closely correlated with each other. The authors processed their data as follows. V gene, J gene and CDR3 annotation of TCR sequences was performed with Decombinator V4. Expanded TCRs were defined as changing significantly between any two time points under a Poisson model with p below 0.0001. TCR abundances were normalised to the total number of TCRs sequenced in each sample and reported as counts per million. MAIT TCRs were defined by TRAV1-2 paired with TRAJ12, TRAJ20 or TRAJ33, and iNKT TCRs by TRAV10 paired with TRAJ18. VDJdb, accessed 1 November 2021, was searched for CMV, EBV and SARS-CoV-2 annotated TCRs, excluding TCRs annotated for multiple antigens. The public reads were reanalyzed by TCRdb: fastp trimming at Q25, MiXCR alignment, in-frame beta chains only. Each CDR3 protein gets just one entry, which takes the most common genes and DNA from the rows behind it. The V and J calls follow TCRdb's processing rather than the paper's. This sample lists 83,000 or so distinct CDR3 sequences; about 9.4% were detected once. The ten largest clones take up around 8% of the sample.

The CDR3 holds 15 amino acids from the cysteine to the phenylalanine. The kept DNA is CDR3 alone, 45 bases in frame from the first base. CDR1 and CDR2 are read off the germline V gene as KGHSH and LQKENI. After removal of 3 bases from V and 5 bases from J, the junction retains 8 bases not matched to a gene. This clonotype came up a few times. Its cognate antigen has yet to be identified. Nothing much larger sits one base from this clone, and base qualities are not available. This specimen was whole blood, taken at baseline. Recombination linked TRBV18 to TRBJ2-7; TRBD2 matches 9 bases in the middle. The clonotype was recovered from an adult who was a healthcare worker with PCR-confirmed SARS-CoV-2 infection or an uninfected control (not recorded which). The DNA sequence is as follows: TGTGCCAGCTCACCTAGGGGACTAGCTTTAGACGAGCAGTACTTC. Translated, it gives CASSPRGLALDEQYF.